These 16 T cell receptor beta chains originate from one sample sequenced in a study of shared clonotypes between healthy human individuals. Using immunoSEQ multiplex PCR, the repertoire was profiled, and TCRdb retains in-frame clones only, with some absent. The profile shows hundreds of thousands of clones, about 74% of them singletons. The material sequenced was memory CD4+ T cells sorted from blood. Described subset: CD45RA-negative fraction. All receptors come from a woman under 40 in good health.

There are a few counts of this clone. CDR3 loop: CASMAPGGVGTGELFF. As DNA, the CDR3 is TGTGCCAGTATGGCTCCCGGAGGCGTGGGCACCGGGGAGCTGTTTTTT. V is TRBV19 and J is TRBJ2-2; D may be TRBD2 (5 bases). Germline lookup yields CDR1 LNHDA and CDR2 SQIVND (reference sequence). V dropped 7 bases and J dropped 4 bases, with 19 bases sitting between them. The CDR3 loop spans 16 amino acids.

The DNA of the CDR3 is TGTGCCAGCAGCTTAGGCGGGAGGGCCGGCGATACGCAGTATTTT. It yields the protein CASSLGGRAGDTQYF. The J gene is TRBJ2-3, the V gene TRBV11-3; 9 nucleotides agree with TRBD2. This CDR3 contains 15 residues. Trimming took 1 base from V and 6 from J; bases not matched to a gene: 5. Per the germline V gene, CDR1 is SGHNT and CDR2 is YENEEA.

The rearrangement joins TRBV25-1 to TRBJ2-3, with D unresolved. Germline V gene data show CDR1 as MGHDK and CDR2 as SYGVNS. Trimming pared 5 bases from V and 4 bases from J, leaving 7 bases between. This CDR3 has 12 residues. The CDR3 bases are TGTGCCAGCAGTCGGTTCCCAGATACGCAGTATTTT. It codes for CASSRFPDTQYF.

The genes are TRBV27 and TRBJ2-5; 10 bases map to TRBD2. Germline values: CDR1 MNHEY, CDR2 SMNVEV (reference sequence). The CDR3 is 14 residues long. V was clipped by 3 bases and J by 5 bases; unmatched bases: 3. The CDR3 nucleotides read TGTGCCAGCAGTTTTACGACTAGCGGGGAGACCCAGTACTTC. Its translation: CASSFTTSGETQYF.

In regard to this clone: In the same sample, other DNA sequences code for this CDR3. This chain joins TRBV10-3 and TRBJ2-1; tentatively, D is TRBD2 (6 bases). CDR3 size: 14 residues. The V end was cut by 2 bases, the J end by 1 base, with 6 bases between. Germline CDR1 ENHRY, CDR2 SYGVKD. CDR3 bases: TGTGCCATCAGTGAGGGGGGGTCCTACAATGAGCAGTTCTTC. Protein product: CAISEGGSYNEQFF.

About this clone: The sample holds other DNA sequences that translate to the same CDR3. The chain carries TRBV2 and TRBJ2-2; TRBD1 matches 10 bases. The CDR3 consists of 15 residues. The V gene end was trimmed by 6 bases and the J gene end by 2 bases; junction bases not matched to a gene: 3. The germline gives CDR1 SNHLY, CDR2 FYNNEI. The CDR3 reads CASRRQGANTGELFF. The DNA of the CDR3 is TGTGCCAGCAGACGACAGGGGGCTAACACCGGGGAGCTGTTTTTT.

The rearrangement joins TRBV5-1 to TRBJ1-4, with a tentative D call TRBD1 (6 bases). This CDR3 is 14 amino acids long. Between the trimmed V and J ends, which lost 2 bases and 6 bases, there was a span of 11 bases. Germline values: CDR1 SGHRS, CDR2 YFSETQ. The CDR3 is CASSLQGRDEKLFF. The CDR3 region has the DNA TGCGCCAGCAGCTTACAGGGTAGAGATGAAAAACTGTTTTTT.

The chain is built from TRBV6-1 and TRBJ1-5; D is perhaps TRBD1 (5 bases). The CDR3 consists of 13 residues. V lost 5 bases and J 7 bases, leaving 12 bases between the germline ends. The V gene's germline CDR1 is MNHNS and CDR2 SASEGT. Here the CDR3 DNA reads TGTGCCAGCAGTTTACAGGAGGAACAGCCCCAGCATTTT. The encoded protein is CASSLQEEQPQHF.

V usage is TRBV5-8 and J usage is TRBJ2-3; 7 bases match TRBD1. This CDR3 region has 16 residues. Trimming cost V 4 bases and J 2 bases; bases outside gene matches: 10. The germline V gene encodes CDR1 SGHTS and CDR2 YDEGEE. The CDR3 coding sequence is TGTGCCAGCAGCGAGGGACAGCTGTTAAACACAGATACGCAGTATTTT. Protein: CASSEGQLLNTDTQYF.

For this clone: The same CDR3 is also encoded by other DNA sequences in this sample. This chain joins TRBV5-1 and TRBJ2-7, with TRBD2 as a possible D gene (6 bases). From germline, CDR1 is SGHRS and CDR2 YFSETQ. The CDR3 has 13 amino acids. Deletions cut 4 bases from V and 7 bases from J, with 15 bases between. The chain's CDR3 is CASSLGTAGEQYF. In nucleotides, the CDR3 is TGCGCCAGCAGCCTGGGGACGGCGGGGGAGCAGTACTTC.

The chain is built from TRBV2 and TRBJ2-1, with D tentatively TRBD2 (5 bases). CDR3 length: 14 residues. Between the trimmed V and J ends, which lost 8 bases and 5 bases, there was a span of 16 bases. Germline V gene sequence: CDR1 SNHLY, CDR2 FYNNEI. CDR3 sequence: CASFQVFGNNEQFF. In DNA, the CDR3 is TGTGCCAGCTTTCAGGTTTTCGGGAACAATGAGCAGTTCTTC.

The chain joins TRBV19 to TRBJ2-1, with 11 bases aligning to TRBD2. The J segment lost 8 bases and the V segment lost 7 bases, leaving 7 bases of the junction unmatched. The CDR3 extends over 14 amino acids. The germline gives CDR1 LNHDA, CDR2 SQIVND (reference sequence). The CDR3 region has the DNA TGTGCCAGTACACTAGCGGGAGTCCCCGATGAGCAGTTCTTC. As protein: CASTLAGVPDEQFF.

This clone was counted only a few times. One junction end disagrees with the germline gene, perhaps due to a read error. The chain links TRBV9 to TRBJ2-7; TRBD2 matches at 8 bases. Per germline, CDR1 SGDLS and CDR2 YYNGEE. The CDR3 is 14 residues long. The CDR3 sequence: CASSPRTSSDEQYF. CDR3 nucleotides: TGTGCCAGCAGCCCGCGGACTAGCTCCGACGAGCAGTACTTC.

The V and J genes are TRBV6-6 and TRBJ2-1, with D possibly TRBD2 on 5 matching bases. CDR1 is MNHNY and CDR2 is SVGAGI in the germline V gene (reference sequence). The V and J ends lost 2 bases and 4 bases respectively, with 12 bases between them. The CDR3 is made up of 15 amino acids. CDR3 amino acids: CASSYLVGKYNEQFF. CDR3 in DNA: TGTGCCAGCAGTTACCTTGTCGGGAAGTACAATGAGCAGTTCTTC.

In this sample, this clone turned up a few times. The chain couples TRBV5-1 to TRBJ2-7, with 10 bases lining up with TRBD2. V lost 8 bases, J lost 6 bases, and 8 bases stayed unmatched. CDR1 is SGHRS, CDR2 YFSETQ, per germline. The CDR3 loop spans 13 amino acids. CDR3 sequence (DNA): TGCGCCAGTGGGGCTAGCGGGAGTGGCGAGCAGTACTTC. Residues: CASGASGSGEQYF.

The rearrangement links TRBV6-5 to TRBJ2-1; no definite D call. Germline assignment: CDR1 MNHEY and CDR2 SVGAGI. The germline V and J ends were trimmed by 2 bases and 4 bases, with 9 bases remaining between them. The CDR3 covers 14 residues. For the CDR3, the DNA is TGTGCCAGCAGTTACCCCGGGTTATACAATGAGCAGTTCTTC. Translating gives CASSYPGLYNEQFF.